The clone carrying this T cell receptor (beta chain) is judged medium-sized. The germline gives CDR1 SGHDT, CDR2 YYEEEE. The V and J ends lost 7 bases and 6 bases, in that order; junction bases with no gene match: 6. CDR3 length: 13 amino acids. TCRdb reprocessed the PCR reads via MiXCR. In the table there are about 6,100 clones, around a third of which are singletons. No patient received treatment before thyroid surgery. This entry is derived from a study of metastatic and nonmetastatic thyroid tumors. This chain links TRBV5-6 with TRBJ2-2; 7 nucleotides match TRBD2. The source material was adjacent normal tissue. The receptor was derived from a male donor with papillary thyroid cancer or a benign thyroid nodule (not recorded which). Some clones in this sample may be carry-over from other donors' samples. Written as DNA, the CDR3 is TGTGCCAGCCGGTCGGGGGGTGCCGGGGAGCTGTTTTTT. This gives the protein CASRSGGAGELFF.